One T cell receptor (beta chain) is described in this entry. Antigen unknown. 13 Jbeta primers and 60 Vbeta primers were used for the PCR. Generated by immunoSEQ multiplex PCR, the TCRdb table keeps only in-frame clones and is missing some. The table has around 150,000 clones, about 70% seen once. This specimen belongs to a study of cytomegalovirus exposure and HLA in healthy donors. Study-wide results and limits: TRBV6-2, TRBV6-3 and some other V segments were unresolvable in 87-base-pair reads.

Germline V gene lookup returns CDR1 MRHNA and CDR2 SNTAGT. The CDR3 spans 15 residues. The V end was cut by 1 base, the J end by 3 bases, with 12 bases between. This sequence originates from a woman in her 40s in good health and CMV-seronegative. The sequenced sample consisted of PBMCs. The V and J genes are TRBV6-4 and TRBJ1-2; D unresolved. The CDR3 DNA reads TGTGCCAGCAGTGACTTTCAGGCCTATCACTATGGCTACACCTTC. Translating gives CASSDFQAYHYGYTF.